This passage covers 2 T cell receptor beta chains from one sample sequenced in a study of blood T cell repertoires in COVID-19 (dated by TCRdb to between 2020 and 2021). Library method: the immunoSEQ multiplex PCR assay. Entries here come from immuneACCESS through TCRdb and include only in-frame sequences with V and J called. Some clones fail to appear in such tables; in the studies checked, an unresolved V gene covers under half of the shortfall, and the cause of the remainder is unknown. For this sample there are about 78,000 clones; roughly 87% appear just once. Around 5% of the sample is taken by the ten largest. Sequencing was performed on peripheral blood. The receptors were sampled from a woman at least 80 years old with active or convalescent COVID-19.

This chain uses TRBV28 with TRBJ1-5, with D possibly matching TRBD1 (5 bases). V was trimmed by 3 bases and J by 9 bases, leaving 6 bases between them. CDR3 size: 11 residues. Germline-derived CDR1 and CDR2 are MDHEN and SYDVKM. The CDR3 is CASSLGGPQHF. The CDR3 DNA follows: TGTGCCAGCAGTTTGGGGGGGCCCCAGCATTTT.

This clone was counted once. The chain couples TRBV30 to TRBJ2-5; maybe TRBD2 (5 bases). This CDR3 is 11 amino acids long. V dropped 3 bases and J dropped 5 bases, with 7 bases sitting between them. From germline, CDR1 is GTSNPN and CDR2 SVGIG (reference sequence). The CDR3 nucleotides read TGTGCCTGGAGACTAGGGGAGACCCAGTACTTC. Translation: CAWRLGETQYF.